The rows below give T cell receptor beta chains drawn from one sample of a study of blood T cells in healthy people across ages. TCRdb re-analysed the 5' RACE reads in MiXCR, keeping a single row per CDR3 protein. The sample carries 1.5 million to 2 million distinct CDR3 sequences, roughly 43% recorded once. The sequencing sample was made of blood. The receptors were gathered from a human donor in good health. Each CDR3 is given with its conserved first and last residue. D genes are given only for firm matches. Some rows mark clone size as missing; the rest say once, few, many or name a class of expanded clone.

D,J,size,V,CDR3,DNA
NA,TRBJ1-2,few,TRBV7-2,CASSVSPGGGYTF,TGTGCCAGCAGCGTCAGCCCTGGAGGTGGCTACACCTTC
TRBD1,TRBJ1-2,few,TRBV14,CASSHRDRESGYTF,TGTGCCAGCAGCCATAGGGACAGGGAAAGTGGCTACACCTTC
TRBD2,TRBJ2-5,NA,TRBV24-1,CATSDPRRAGGETQYF,TGTGCCACCAGTGATCCACGGAGGGCGGGGGGAGAGACCCAGTACTTC
NA,TRBJ2-7,NA,TRBV20-1,CSARRLGEQYF,TGCAGTGCTAGGAGACTAGGCGAGCAGTACTTC
NA,TRBJ2-3,NA,TRBV5-1,CASSLRSAAILEDTQYF,TGCGCCAGCAGCTTGCGGTCCGCAGCAATCCTCGAGGATACGCAGTATTTT
TRBD1,TRBJ1-1,NA,TRBV4-1,CASSQVTGARGGEAFF,TGCGCCAGCAGCCAGGTCACAGGGGCCCGAGGGGGTGAAGCTTTCTTT
NA,TRBJ2-5,NA,TRBV6-5,CASSYSPVYDWENQETQYF,TGTGCCAGCAGTTACTCCCCAGTTTATGACTGGGAGAATCAAGAGACCCAGTACTTC
NA,TRBJ2-7,NA,TRBV6-5,CASSYSGPTTSEQYF,TGTGCCAGCAGTTACTCGGGACCAACTACCTCGGAGCAGTACTTC
TRBD2,TRBJ2-1,NA,TRBV4-3,CASSQASGGEDEQFF,TGCGCCAGCAGCCAAGCGAGCGGGGGAGAGGATGAGCAGTTCTTC
NA,TRBJ2-4,many,TRBV4-1,CASSQIGQRNIQYF,TGCGCCAGCAGCCAAATAGGACAGAGAAACATTCAGTACTTC
NA,TRBJ2-7,NA,TRBV4-1,CASSPPTSGYEQYF,TGCGCCAGCAGCCCCCCTACTAGTGGGTACGAGCAGTACTTC
NA,TRBJ1-4,NA,TRBV24-1,CATSDAGSGNEKLFF,TGTGCCACCAGTGACGCAGGGTCTGGTAATGAAAAACTGTTTTTT
TRBD1,TRBJ2-7,NA,TRBV27,CASSFSGGSFEQYF,TGTGCCAGCAGTTTCTCAGGGGGATCGTTCGAGCAGTACTTC
NA,TRBJ2-3,NA,TRBV20-1,CSARAGGGGTDTQYF,TGCAGTGCTAGAGCGGGAGGGGGCGGCACAGATACGCAGTATTTT
NA,TRBJ2-1,NA,TRBV27,CARPWGPILKTEYNEQFF,TGTGCCAGACCCTGGGGACCGATCCTAAAGACAGAGTACAATGAGCAGTTCTTC
TRBD2,TRBJ2-7,NA,TRBV3-1,CASSQELASEQYF,TGTGCCAGCAGCCAAGAACTAGCGAGCGAGCAGTACTTC
NA,TRBJ1-1,many,TRBV29-1,CSARPPGQRNTEAFF,TGCAGCGCCAGACCACCGGGACAAAGGAACACTGAAGCTTTCTTT
NA,TRBJ2-6,NA,TRBV7-9,CASSSGEGAGANVLTF,TGTGCCAGCAGCTCAGGAGAGGGAGCCGGGGCCAACGTCCTGACTTTC
NA,TRBJ2-7,NA,TRBV4-1,CASNSLRSGGRQYF,TGCGCCAGCAACAGCCTTAGGAGTGGTGGTAGGCAGTACTTC
TRBD2,TRBJ2-2,NA,TRBV29-1,CSVEGTSGGAGTGELFF,TGCAGCGTTGAAGGGACTAGCGGGGGGGCCGGAACCGGGGAGCTGTTTTTT
NA,TRBJ1-1,many,TRBV28,CASSLVGQPEAFF,TGTGCCAGCAGTTTAGTCGGGCAGCCGGAAGCTTTCTTT
NA,TRBJ2-1,NA,TRBV2,CASRRSSAGRNEQFF,TGTGCCAGCAGGAGATCCTCAGCTGGGAGGAATGAGCAGTTCTTC
TRBD2,TRBJ2-7,NA,TRBV7-8,CASNFPGLASGEQYF,TGTGCCAGCAACTTCCCAGGACTAGCCTCGGGCGAGCAGTACTTC
TRBD1,TRBJ2-7,NA,TRBV27,CASSLGQVRSYEQYF,TGTGCCAGCAGTCTTGGACAGGTCCGCTCCTACGAGCAGTACTTC
NA,TRBJ1-1,NA,TRBV4-2,CASSQVAGGAFF,TGTGCCAGCAGCCAAGTTGCGGGAGGAGCTTTCTTT
NA,TRBJ1-1,NA,TRBV29-1,CSVENEKGVVTEAFF,TGCAGCGTTGAAAACGAAAAGGGGGTCGTCACTGAAGCTTTCTTT
TRBD1,TRBJ2-1,few,TRBV7-2,CASSYTTGAWEQFF,TGTGCCAGCAGCTACACGACAGGGGCTTGGGAGCAGTTCTTC
TRBD2,TRBJ2-7,few,TRBV7-2,CASSLIAGYTHEQYF,TGTGCCAGCAGCCTCATAGCGGGGTATACCCACGAGCAGTACTTC
TRBD1,TRBJ1-2,few,TRBV7-8,CASSCGDRGYGYTF,TGTGCCAGCAGTTGTGGTGACAGGGGCTATGGCTACACCTTC
NA,TRBJ1-1,NA,TRBV29-1,CSVDRLQGSEAFF,TGCAGCGTTGATAGGCTCCAGGGCTCTGAAGCTTTCTTT
NA,TRBJ2-7,NA,TRBV12-3/TRBV12-4,CASSRTVGSYEQYF,TGTGCCAGCAGTCGGACGGTGGGTTCCTACGAGCAGTACTTC
TRBD2,TRBJ2-5,NA,TRBV5-5,CASSFGRLAGGLETQYF,TGTGCCAGCAGCTTCGGAAGACTAGCGGGGGGTTTGGAGACCCAGTACTTC